This T cell receptor (beta chain) was obtained from a study of cytomegalovirus exposure and HLA in healthy donors. On the study more broadly: As an earlier analysis found, 180 million or so T cells yielded fewer than 130 million unique TCR beta sequences.

With 60 Vbeta and 13 Jbeta primers, the PCR was carried out. Sequencing used immunoSEQ multiplex PCR; TCRdb keeps in-frame clones, though not all of them. The sample includes 160,000 or so clones, more than 75% of them seen just once. Notes on this clone: No antigen is known for it. A junction boundary mismatches the germline segment, possibly from a read error.

Germline V gene sequence: CDR1 MNHNS, CDR2 SASEGT. CDR3 length equals 16 residues. General study points: DRB1 showed the most TCR associations and HLA-C the fewest in a later analysis, as rates varied by HLA locus. Trimming of TCR beta V- and J-genes showed a link, identified in a later analysis, to a missense DCLRE1C variant. Roughly 170 TCR beta chains were listed as cytomegalovirus-associated.

V usage is TRBV6-1 and J usage is TRBJ2-1; 7 bases fit TRBD1. The sequenced sample consisted of PBMCs. The sequence was collected from a man aged 18 to 35 in good health and CMV-seropositive. CDR3 DNA sequence: TGTGCCAGCATTGAAACAGGGGCGGACTCACACAATGAGCAGTTCTTC. Translating it yields CASIETGADSHNEQFF.